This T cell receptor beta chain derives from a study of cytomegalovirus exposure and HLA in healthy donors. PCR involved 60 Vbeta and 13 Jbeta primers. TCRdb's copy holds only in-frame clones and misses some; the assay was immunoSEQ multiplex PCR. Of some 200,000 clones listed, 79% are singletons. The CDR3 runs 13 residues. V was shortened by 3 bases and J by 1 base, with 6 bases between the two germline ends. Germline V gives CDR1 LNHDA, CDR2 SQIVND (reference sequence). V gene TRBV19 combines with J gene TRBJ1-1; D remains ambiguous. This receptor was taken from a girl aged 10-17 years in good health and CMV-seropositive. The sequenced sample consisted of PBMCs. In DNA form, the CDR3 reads TGTGCCAGTAGTATCGAGGGGAACACTGAAGCTTTCTTT. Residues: CASSIEGNTEAFF.